What follows is one T cell receptor (beta chain) and its context. The data were obtained in a study of blood T cell repertoires in COVID-19. For the study at large: Nucleic acid was either cDNA or gDNA, and it came from T cells, B-cell-depleted T cells, or PBMCs.

Assay used: immunoSEQ multiplex PCR; TCRdb lists only in-frame clones, some missing. The sample includes under 200,000 clones, almost 85% of them seen just once. Germline loops: CDR1 SGDLS, CDR2 YYNGEE. There are 12 residues in the CDR3. Trimming shortened V by 2 bases and J by 4 bases, and 5 bases separated the two germline ends. The sequenced material came from peripheral blood. This clonotype was obtained from a man between 18 and 35 years old with active or convalescent COVID-19. This chain uses TRBV9 with TRBJ2-3; D is unclear. The CDR3 nucleotides read TGTGCCAGCAGCGTCAACTCAGATACGCAGTATTTT. Translating it yields CASSVNSDTQYF. The full variable domain, rest sourced from reference TRBV9 and TRBJ2-3, is DSGVTQTPKHLITATGQRVTLRCSPRSGDLSVYWYQQSLDQGLQFLIQYYNGEERAKGNILERFSAQQFPDLHSELNLSSLELGDSALYFCASSVNSDTQYFGPGTRLTVL.